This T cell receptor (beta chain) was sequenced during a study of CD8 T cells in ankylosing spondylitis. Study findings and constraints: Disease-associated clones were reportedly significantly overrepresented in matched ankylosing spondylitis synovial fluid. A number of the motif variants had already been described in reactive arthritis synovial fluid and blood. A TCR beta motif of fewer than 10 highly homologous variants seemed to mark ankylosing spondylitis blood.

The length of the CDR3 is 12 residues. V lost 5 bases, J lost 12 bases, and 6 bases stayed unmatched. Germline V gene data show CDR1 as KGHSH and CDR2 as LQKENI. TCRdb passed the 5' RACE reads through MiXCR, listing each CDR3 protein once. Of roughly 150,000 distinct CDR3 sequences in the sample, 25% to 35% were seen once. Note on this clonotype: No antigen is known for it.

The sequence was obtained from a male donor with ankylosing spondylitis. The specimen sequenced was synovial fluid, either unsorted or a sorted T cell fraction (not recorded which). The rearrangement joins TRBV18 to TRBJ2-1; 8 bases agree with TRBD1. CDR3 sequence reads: CASSKDREAQFF. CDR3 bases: TGTGCCAGCTCAAAGGACAGGGAGGCGCAGTTCTTC.